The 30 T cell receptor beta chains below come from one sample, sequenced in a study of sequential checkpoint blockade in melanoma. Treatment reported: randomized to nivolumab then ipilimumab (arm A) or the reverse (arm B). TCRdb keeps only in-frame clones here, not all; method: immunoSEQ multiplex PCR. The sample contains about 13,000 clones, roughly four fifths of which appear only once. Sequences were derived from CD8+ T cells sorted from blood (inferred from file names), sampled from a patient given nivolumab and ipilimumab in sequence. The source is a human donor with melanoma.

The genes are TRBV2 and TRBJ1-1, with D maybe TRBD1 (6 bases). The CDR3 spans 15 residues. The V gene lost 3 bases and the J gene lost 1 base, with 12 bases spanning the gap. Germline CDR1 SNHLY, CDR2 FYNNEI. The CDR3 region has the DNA TGTGCCAGCAGTGACCACAGGGCCGAGAACACTGAAGCTTTCTTT. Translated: CASSDHRAENTEAFF.

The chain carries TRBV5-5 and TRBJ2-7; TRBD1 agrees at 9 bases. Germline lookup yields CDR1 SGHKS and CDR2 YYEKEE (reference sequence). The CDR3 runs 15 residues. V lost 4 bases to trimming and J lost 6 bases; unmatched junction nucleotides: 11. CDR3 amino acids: CASSAPGTGRLEQYF. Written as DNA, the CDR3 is TGTGCCAGCAGCGCACCCGGGACAGGGAGGCTCGAGCAGTACTTC.

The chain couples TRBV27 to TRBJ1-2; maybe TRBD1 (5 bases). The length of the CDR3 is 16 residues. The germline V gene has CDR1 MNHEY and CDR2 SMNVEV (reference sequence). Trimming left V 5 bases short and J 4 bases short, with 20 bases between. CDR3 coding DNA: TGTGCCAGCAGTAGCAGCCAGGGAAACGGCATCTATGGCTACACCTTC. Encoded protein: CASSSSQGNGIYGYTF.

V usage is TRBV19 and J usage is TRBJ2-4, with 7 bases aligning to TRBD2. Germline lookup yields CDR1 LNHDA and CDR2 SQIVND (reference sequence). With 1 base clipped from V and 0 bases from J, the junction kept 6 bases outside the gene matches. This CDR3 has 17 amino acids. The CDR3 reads CASSIGGTILAKNIQYF. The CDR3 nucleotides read TGTGCCAGTAGTATAGGAGGGACTATCCTAGCCAAAAACATTCAGTACTTC.

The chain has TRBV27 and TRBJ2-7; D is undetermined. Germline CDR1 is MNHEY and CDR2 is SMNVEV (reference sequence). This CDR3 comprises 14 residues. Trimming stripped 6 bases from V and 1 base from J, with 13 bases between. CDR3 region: CASRIGAGSYEQYF. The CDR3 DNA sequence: TGTGCCAGCAGGATAGGTGCAGGTTCCTACGAGCAGTACTTC.

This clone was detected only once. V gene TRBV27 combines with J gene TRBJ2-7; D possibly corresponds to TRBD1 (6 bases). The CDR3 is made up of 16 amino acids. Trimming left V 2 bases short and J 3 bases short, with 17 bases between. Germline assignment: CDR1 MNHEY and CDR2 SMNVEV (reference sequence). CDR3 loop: CASSLGRDTQNYEQYF. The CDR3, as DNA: TGTGCCAGCAGTTTAGGCCGGGACACTCAGAACTACGAGCAGTACTTC.

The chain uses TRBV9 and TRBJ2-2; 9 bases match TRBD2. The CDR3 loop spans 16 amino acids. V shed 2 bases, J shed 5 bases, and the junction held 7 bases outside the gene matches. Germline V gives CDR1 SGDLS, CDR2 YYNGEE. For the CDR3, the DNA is TGTGCCAGCAGCGTGGAGCGGGAGGAATATACCGGGGAGCTGTTTTTT. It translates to CASSVEREEYTGELFF.

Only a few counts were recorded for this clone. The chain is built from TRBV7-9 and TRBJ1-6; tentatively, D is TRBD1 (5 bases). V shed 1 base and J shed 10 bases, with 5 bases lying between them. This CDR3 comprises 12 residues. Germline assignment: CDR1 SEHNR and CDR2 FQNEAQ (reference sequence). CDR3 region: CASSLGGSPLHF. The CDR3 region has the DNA TGTGCCAGCAGCTTAGGGGGCTCACCCCTCCACTTT. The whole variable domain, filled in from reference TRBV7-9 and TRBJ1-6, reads DTGVSQNPRHKITKRGQNVTFRCDPISEHNRLYWYRQTLGQGPEFLTYFQNEAQLEKSRLLSDRFSAERPKGSFSTLEIQRTEQGDSAMYLCASSLGGSPLHFGNGTRLTVT.

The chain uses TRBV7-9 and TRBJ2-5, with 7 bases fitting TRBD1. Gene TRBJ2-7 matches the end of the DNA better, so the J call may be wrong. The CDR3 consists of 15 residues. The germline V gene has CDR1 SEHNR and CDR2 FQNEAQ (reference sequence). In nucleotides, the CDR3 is TGTGCCAGCAGCTTAGGACGGGACAGTACCTACGAGCAGTACTTC. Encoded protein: CASSLGRDSTYEQYF.

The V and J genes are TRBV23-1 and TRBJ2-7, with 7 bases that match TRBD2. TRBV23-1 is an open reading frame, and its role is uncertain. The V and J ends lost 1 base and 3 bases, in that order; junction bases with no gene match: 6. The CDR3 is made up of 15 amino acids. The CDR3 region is CASSQWRLAVYEQYF. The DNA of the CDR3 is TGCGCCAGCAGTCAATGGCGGCTAGCGGTCTACGAGCAGTACTTC.

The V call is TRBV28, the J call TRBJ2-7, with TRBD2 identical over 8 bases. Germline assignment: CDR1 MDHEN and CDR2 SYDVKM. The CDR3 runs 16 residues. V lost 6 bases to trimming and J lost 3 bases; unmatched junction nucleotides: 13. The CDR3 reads CASSLELAGSLYEQYF. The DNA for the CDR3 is TGTGCCAGCAGCCTTGAGCTAGCGGGCTCCCTCTACGAGCAGTACTTC.

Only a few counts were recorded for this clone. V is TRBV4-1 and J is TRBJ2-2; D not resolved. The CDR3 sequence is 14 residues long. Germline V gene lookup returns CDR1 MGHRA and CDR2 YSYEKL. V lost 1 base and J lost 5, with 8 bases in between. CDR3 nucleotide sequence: TGCGCCAGCAGCCAAGGACTGGTAACCGGGGAGCTGTTTTTT. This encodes CASSQGLVTGELFF.

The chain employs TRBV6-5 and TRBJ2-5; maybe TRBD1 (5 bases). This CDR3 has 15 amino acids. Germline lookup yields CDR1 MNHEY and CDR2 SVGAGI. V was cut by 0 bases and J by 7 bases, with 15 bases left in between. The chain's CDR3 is CASSYSTTAHTTQYF. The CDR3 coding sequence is TGTGCCAGCAGTTACTCTACGACAGCCCATACGACCCAGTACTTC.

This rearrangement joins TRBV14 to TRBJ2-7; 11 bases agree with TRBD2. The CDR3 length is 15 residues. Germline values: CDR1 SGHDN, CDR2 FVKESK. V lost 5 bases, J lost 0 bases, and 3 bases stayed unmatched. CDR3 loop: CASSLAGGDSYEQYF. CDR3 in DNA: TGTGCCAGCAGCTTAGCGGGGGGGGACTCCTACGAGCAGTACTTC.

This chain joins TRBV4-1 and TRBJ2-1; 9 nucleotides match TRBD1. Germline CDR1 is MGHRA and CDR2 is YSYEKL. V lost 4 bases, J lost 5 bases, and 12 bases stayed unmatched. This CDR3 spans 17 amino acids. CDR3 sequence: CASSPYPRDRANNEQFF. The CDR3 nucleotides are TGCGCCAGCAGCCCATACCCCCGGGACAGGGCAAACAATGAGCAGTTCTTC.

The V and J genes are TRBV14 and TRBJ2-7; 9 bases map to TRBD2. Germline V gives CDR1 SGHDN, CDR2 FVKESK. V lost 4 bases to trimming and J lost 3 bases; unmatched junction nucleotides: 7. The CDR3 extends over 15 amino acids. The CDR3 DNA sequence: TGTGCCAGCAGCCTCATGACTAGCGGAAACTACGAGCAGTACTTC. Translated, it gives CASSLMTSGNYEQYF.

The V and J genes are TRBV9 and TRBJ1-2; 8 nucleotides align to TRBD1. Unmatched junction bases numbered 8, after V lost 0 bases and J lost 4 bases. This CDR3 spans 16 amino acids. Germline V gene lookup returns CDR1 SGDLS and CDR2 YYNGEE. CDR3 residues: CASSVETRGHSYGYTF. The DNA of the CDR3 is TGTGCCAGCAGCGTAGAGACCAGGGGGCATAGCTATGGCTACACCTTC.

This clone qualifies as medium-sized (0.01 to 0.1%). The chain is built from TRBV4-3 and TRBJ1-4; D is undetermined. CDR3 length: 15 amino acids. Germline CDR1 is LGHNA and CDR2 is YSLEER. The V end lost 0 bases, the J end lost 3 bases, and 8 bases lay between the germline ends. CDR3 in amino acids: CASSQDQSSNEKLFF. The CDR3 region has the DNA TGCGCCAGCAGCCAAGATCAGTCATCTAATGAAAAACTGTTTTTT.

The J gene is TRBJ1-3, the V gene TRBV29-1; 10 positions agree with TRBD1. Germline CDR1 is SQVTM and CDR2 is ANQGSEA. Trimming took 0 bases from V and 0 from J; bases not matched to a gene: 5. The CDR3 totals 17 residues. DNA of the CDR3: TGCAGCGTTGAAGATCGGGACAGGGGTGGCTCTGGAAACACCATATATTTT. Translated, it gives CSVEDRDRGGSGNTIYF.

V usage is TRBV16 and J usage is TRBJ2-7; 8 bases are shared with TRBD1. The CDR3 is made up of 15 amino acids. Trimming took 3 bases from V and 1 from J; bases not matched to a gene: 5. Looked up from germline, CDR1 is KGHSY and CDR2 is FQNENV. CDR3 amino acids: CASSQGDRSSYEQYF. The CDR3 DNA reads TGTGCCAGCAGCCAGGGGGACAGGTCTTCCTACGAGCAGTACTTC. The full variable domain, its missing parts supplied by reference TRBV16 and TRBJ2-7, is GEEVAQTPKHLVRGEGQKAKLYCAPIKGHSYVFWYQQVLKNEFKFLISFQNENVFDETGMPKERFSAKCLPNSPCSLEIQATKLEDSAVYFCASSQGDRSSYEQYFGPGTRLTVT.

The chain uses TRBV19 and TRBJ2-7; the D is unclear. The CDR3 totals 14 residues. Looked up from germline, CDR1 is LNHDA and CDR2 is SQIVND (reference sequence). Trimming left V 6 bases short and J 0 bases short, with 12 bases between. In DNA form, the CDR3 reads TGTGCCAGTAGCAGCGCAGCTAGCTCCTACGAGCAGTACTTC. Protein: CASSSAASSYEQYF.

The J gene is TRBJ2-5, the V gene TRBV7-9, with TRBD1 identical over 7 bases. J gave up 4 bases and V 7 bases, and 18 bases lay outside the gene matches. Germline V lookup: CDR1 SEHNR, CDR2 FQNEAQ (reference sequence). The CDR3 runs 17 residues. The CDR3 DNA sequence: TGTGCCAGCACCACCGCTGCGCGGCAGGGGGATGGAGAGACCCAGTACTTC. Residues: CASTTAARQGDGETQYF.

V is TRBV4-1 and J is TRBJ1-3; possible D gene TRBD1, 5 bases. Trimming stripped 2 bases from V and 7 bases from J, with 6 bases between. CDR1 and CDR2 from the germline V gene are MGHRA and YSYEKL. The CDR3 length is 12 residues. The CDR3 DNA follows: TGCGCCAGCAGCCAACGGGGGAACACCATATATTTT. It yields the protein CASSQRGNTIYF.

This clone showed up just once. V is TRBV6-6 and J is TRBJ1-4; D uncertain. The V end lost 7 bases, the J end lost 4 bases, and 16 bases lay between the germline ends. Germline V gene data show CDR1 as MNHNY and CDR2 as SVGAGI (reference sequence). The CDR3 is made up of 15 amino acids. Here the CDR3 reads CASTTQAQLNEKLFF. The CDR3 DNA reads TGTGCCAGCACTACACAAGCACAGCTTAATGAAAAACTGTTTTTT.

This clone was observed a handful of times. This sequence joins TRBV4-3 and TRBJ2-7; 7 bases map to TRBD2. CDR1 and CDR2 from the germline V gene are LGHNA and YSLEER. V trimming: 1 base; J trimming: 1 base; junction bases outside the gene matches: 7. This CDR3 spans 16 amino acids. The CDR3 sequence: CASSQAVASGSYEQYF. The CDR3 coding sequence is TGCGCCAGCAGCCAAGCCGTGGCTAGCGGTTCCTACGAGCAGTACTTC.

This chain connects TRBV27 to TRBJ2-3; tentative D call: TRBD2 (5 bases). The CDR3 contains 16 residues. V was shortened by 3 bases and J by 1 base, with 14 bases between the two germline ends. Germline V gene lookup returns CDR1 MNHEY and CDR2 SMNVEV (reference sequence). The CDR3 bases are TGTGCCAGCAGTTTCTCCGGGGTAAGCGGCACAGATACGCAGTATTTT. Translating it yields CASSFSGVSGTDTQYF.

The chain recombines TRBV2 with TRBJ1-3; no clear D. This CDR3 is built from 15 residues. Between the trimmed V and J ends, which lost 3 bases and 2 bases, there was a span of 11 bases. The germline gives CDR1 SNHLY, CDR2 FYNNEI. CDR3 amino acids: CASSDWGGTGNTIYF. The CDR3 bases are TGTGCCAGCAGTGATTGGGGAGGAACTGGAAACACCATATATTTT.

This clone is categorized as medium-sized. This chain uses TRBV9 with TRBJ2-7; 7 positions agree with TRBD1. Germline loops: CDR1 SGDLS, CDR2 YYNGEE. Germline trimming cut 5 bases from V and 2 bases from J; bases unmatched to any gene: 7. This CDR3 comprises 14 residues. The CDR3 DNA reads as TGTGCCAGCAGTAAAGGGACAGCAACCTACGAGCAGTACTTC. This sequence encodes CASSKGTATYEQYF.

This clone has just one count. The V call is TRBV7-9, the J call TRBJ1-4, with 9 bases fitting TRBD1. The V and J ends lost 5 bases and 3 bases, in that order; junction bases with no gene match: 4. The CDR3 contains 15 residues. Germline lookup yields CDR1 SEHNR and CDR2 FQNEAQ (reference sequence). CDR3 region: CASSNRDRANEKLFF. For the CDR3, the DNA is TGTGCCAGCAGCAACCGGGACAGGGCTAATGAAAAACTGTTTTTT.

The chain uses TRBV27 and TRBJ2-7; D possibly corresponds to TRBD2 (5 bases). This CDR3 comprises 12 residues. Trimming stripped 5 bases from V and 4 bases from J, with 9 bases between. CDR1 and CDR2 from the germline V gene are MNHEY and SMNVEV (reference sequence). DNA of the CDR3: TGTGCCAGCAGTCCCACGGGGTACGAGCAGTACTTC. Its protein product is CASSPTGYEQYF.